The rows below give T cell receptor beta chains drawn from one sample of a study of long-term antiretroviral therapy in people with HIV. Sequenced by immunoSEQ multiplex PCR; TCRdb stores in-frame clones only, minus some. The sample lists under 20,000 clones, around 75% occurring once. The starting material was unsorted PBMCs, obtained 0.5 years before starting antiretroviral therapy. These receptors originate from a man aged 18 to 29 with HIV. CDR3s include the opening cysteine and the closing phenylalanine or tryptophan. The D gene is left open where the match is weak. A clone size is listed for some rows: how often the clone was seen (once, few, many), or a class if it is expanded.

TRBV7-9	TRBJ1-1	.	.	CASSYGSTEAFF	TGTGCCAGCAGCTATGGAAGCACTGAAGCTTTCTTT
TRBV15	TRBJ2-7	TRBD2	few	CATSRALGGVGYEQYF	TGTGCCACCAGCAGAGCCTTGGGAGGGGTAGGCTACGAGCAGTACTTC
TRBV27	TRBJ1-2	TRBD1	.	CASWTGNGYTF	TGTGCCAGTTGGACAGGGAATGGCTACACCTTC
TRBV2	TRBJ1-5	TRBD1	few	CASSTDRGNQPQHF	TGTGCCAGCAGTACCGACAGGGGAAATCAGCCCCAGCATTTT
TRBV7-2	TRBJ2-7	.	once	CASSLGSGGYEQYF	TGTGCCAGCAGCTTAGGCAGTGGGGGTTACGAGCAGTACTTC
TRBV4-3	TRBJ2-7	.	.	CASSQVKGVTYEQYF	TGCGCCAGCAGCCAAGTTAAGGGCGTCACCTACGAGCAGTACTTC
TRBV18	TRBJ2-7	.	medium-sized	CASSPGGSYEQYF	TGTGCCAGCTCACCAGGGGGCTCGTACGAGCAGTACTTC
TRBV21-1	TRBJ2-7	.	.	CASSKRGQASYEQYF	TGTGCCAGCAGCAAACGGGGACAGGCCTCCTACGAGCAGTACTTC
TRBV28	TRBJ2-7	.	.	CASLGTSAYEQYF	TGTGCCAGCCTGGGGACATCTGCCTACGAGCAGTACTTC
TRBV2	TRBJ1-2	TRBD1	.	CASIGTGGNYGYTF	TGTGCCAGCATAGGGACAGGGGGTAACTATGGCTACACCTTC
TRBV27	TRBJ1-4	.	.	CASQSWGYNEKLFF	TGTGCCAGCCAGTCCTGGGGCTATAATGAAAAACTGTTTTTT
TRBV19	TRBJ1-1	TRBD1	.	CAVRTGDTEAFF	TGTGCCGTCCGGACAGGGGACACTGAAGCTTTCTTT
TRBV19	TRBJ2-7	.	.	CASSMAETYEQYF	TGTGCCAGTAGTATGGCGGAAACCTACGAGCAGTACTTC
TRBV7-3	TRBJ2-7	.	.	CASSLGTGTEQYF	TGTGCCAGCAGCTTAGGCACTGGGACCGAGCAGTACTTC